This TCR beta chain was captured in a study of blood T cells in healthy people across ages. Study-wide background: Using template switching, researchers captured about one barcoded beta molecule for each two T cells. General study results and limits: The unknown donor CMV status may have confounded expanded clonotype changes.

Remarks on this clonotype: Its antigen is unidentified.

V lost 5 bases, J lost 7 bases, and 15 bases lay in between. Germline V gives CDR1 DFQATT, CDR2 SNEGSKA (reference sequence). The length of the CDR3 is 13 residues. Roughly 9 milliliters of peripheral blood were drawn from each donor. Together with a sample-barcoded 5' primer, a J-beta primer mix was included in a second PCR lasting about 7 to 11 cycles. Tagging of each cDNA molecule was performed by a template-switch adaptor with 12 random nucleotides. TCRdb itself ran the 5' RACE reads through MiXCR, one entry per CDR3 protein. The sample holds over a million distinct CDR3 sequences, 45% seen once. The sample comprised blood. The clonotype originates from a woman in her fifties or sixties in good health. The chain couples TRBV20-1 to TRBJ1-5, with D maybe TRBD1 (6 bases). The CDR3 loop is CSAPGGRGQPQHF. The CDR3 DNA follows: TGCAGTGCTCCCGGGGGGCGGGGCCAGCCCCAGCATTTT.